The rows below give T cell receptor beta chains drawn from one sample of a study of identical twins. TCRdb passed the 5' RACE reads through MiXCR, listing each CDR3 protein once. Among hundreds of thousands of distinct CDR3 sequences, 9% to 15% were seen once, and the ten largest hold 1.5% to 2%. These data were likewise used in another study, on yellow fever vaccine responses in identical twins.

The sequenced sample consisted of PBMCs. These receptors originate from a young woman in good health. CDR3s include the opening cysteine and the closing phenylalanine or tryptophan. Each record gives: clone size, D gene, V gene, J gene, CDR3 protein, CDR3 DNA. D genes are given only for firm matches. Size is omitted from some rows. Given values are once, few, many or a class for expanded clones.

clone size: NA
D gene: NA
V gene: TRBV19
J gene: TRBJ2-2
CDR3 protein: CASSSSGATGELFF
CDR3 DNA: TGTGCCAGTAGTTCCAGCGGCGCCACCGGGGAGCTGTTTTTT

clone size: NA
D gene: TRBD2
V gene: TRBV20-1
J gene: TRBJ2-1
CDR3 protein: CSARDRGTSGSNEQFF
CDR3 DNA: TGCAGTGCTAGAGATCGGGGGACTAGCGGGAGTAATGAGCAGTTCTTC

clone size: NA
D gene: NA
V gene: TRBV20-1
J gene: TRBJ2-7
CDR3 protein: CSARDKGTYEQYF
CDR3 DNA: TGCAGTGCTAGGGACAAGGGGACTTACGAGCAGTACTTC

clone size: few
D gene: TRBD1
V gene: TRBV5-1
J gene: TRBJ1-3
CDR3 protein: CASSLGTGSSSGNTIYF
CDR3 DNA: TGCGCCAGCAGCTTGGGGACAGGCTCAAGCTCTGGAAACACCATATATTTT

clone size: many
D gene: TRBD1
V gene: TRBV20-1
J gene: TRBJ1-1
CDR3 protein: CSARPSSRGAQTEAFF
CDR3 DNA: TGCAGTGCTAGACCCTCGTCCAGGGGGGCTCAAACTGAAGCTTTCTTT

clone size: NA
D gene: NA
V gene: TRBV12-3/TRBV12-4
J gene: TRBJ2-1
CDR3 protein: CASSFRTTNNEQFF
CDR3 DNA: TGTGCCAGCAGTTTTAGGACGACTAACAATGAGCAGTTCTTC

clone size: few
D gene: TRBD2
V gene: TRBV24-1
J gene: TRBJ2-1
CDR3 protein: CATSDLPSGRGEQFF
CDR3 DNA: TGTGCCACCAGTGATTTGCCTAGCGGGAGGGGTGAGCAGTTCTTC

clone size: few
D gene: TRBD1
V gene: TRBV6-1
J gene: TRBJ1-2
CDR3 protein: CASSRTGLEGYTF
CDR3 DNA: TGTGCCAGCAGCAGGACAGGGTTGGAGGGCTACACCTTC

clone size: many
D gene: NA
V gene: TRBV27
J gene: TRBJ1-6
CDR3 protein: CASSLNSVGSPLHF
CDR3 DNA: TGTGCCAGCAGTTTAAACAGTGTTGGTTCACCCCTCCACTTT

clone size: NA
D gene: TRBD2
V gene: TRBV28
J gene: TRBJ2-2
CDR3 protein: CASSLVTAGAGELFF
CDR3 DNA: TGTGCCAGCAGTTTAGTAACGGCGGGGGCCGGGGAGCTGTTTTTT

clone size: NA
D gene: TRBD1
V gene: TRBV4-1
J gene: TRBJ2-1
CDR3 protein: CASSPLGQLDNEQFF
CDR3 DNA: TGCGCCAGCAGCCCATTGGGACAGCTTGACAATGAGCAGTTCTTC

clone size: few
D gene: NA
V gene: TRBV29-1
J gene: TRBJ2-2
CDR3 protein: CSVVPGSSTGELFF
CDR3 DNA: TGCAGCGTTGTCCCAGGGTCCTCCACCGGGGAGCTGTTTTTT

clone size: NA
D gene: NA
V gene: TRBV5-1
J gene: TRBJ2-4
CDR3 protein: CASSPGRETKNIQYF
CDR3 DNA: TGCGCCAGCAGCCCCGGACGGGAGACCAAAAACATTCAGTACTTC

clone size: few
D gene: NA
V gene: TRBV20-1
J gene: TRBJ1-2
CDR3 protein: CSAANGYTNYGYTF
CDR3 DNA: TGCAGTGCCGCAAATGGGTATACTAACTATGGCTACACCTTC

clone size: few
D gene: NA
V gene: TRBV7-6
J gene: TRBJ2-7
CDR3 protein: CASSLGTSPREQYF
CDR3 DNA: TGTGCCAGCAGCTTAGGGACATCCCCCAGGGAGCAGTACTTC

clone size: once
D gene: NA
V gene: TRBV19
J gene: TRBJ2-5
CDR3 protein: CASSIAVTQETQYF
CDR3 DNA: TGTGCCAGTAGTATAGCCGTCACTCAAGAGACCCAGTACTTC

clone size: few
D gene: NA
V gene: TRBV7-9
J gene: TRBJ1-1
CDR3 protein: CASSLMTVNTEAFF
CDR3 DNA: TGTGCCAGCAGCTTAATGACAGTTAACACTGAAGCTTTCTTT

clone size: NA
D gene: NA
V gene: TRBV20-1
J gene: TRBJ2-3
CDR3 protein: CSAQSGAGDTQYF
CDR3 DNA: TGCAGTGCTCAGTCGGGGGCTGGAGATACGCAGTATTTT

clone size: NA
D gene: NA
V gene: TRBV5-5
J gene: TRBJ2-6
CDR3 protein: CASSLSRGSSSGANVLTF
CDR3 DNA: TGTGCCAGCAGCTTGTCTAGGGGCTCCAGCTCTGGGGCCAACGTCCTGACTTTC

clone size: NA
D gene: NA
V gene: TRBV3-1
J gene: TRBJ2-7
CDR3 protein: CASSQVADAYEQYF
CDR3 DNA: TGTGCCAGCAGCCAAGTTGCGGACGCCTACGAGCAGTACTTC

clone size: few
D gene: TRBD1
V gene: TRBV4-1
J gene: TRBJ1-2
CDR3 protein: CASSKTGSYGYTF
CDR3 DNA: TGCGCCAGCAGCAAGACAGGGAGCTATGGCTACACCTTC

clone size: NA
D gene: NA
V gene: TRBV5-5
J gene: TRBJ2-7
CDR3 protein: CASSLLEGGTEQYF
CDR3 DNA: TGTGCCAGCAGCTTGCTGGAGGGCGGCACCGAGCAGTACTTC

clone size: few
D gene: NA
V gene: TRBV24-1
J gene: TRBJ2-3
CDR3 protein: CATSDLGRGRPTDTQYF
CDR3 DNA: TGTGCCACCAGTGATTTAGGACGGGGGCGGCCCACAGATACGCAGTATTTT

clone size: few
D gene: NA
V gene: TRBV7-9
J gene: TRBJ2-1
CDR3 protein: CASSLVGHEQFF
CDR3 DNA: TGTGCCAGCAGCTTAGTAGGGCATGAGCAGTTCTTC

clone size: once
D gene: TRBD2
V gene: TRBV6-2/TRBV6-3
J gene: TRBJ2-1
CDR3 protein: CASRPRDYYNEQFF
CDR3 DNA: TGTGCCAGCAGGCCCCGGGACTACTACAATGAGCAGTTCTTC

clone size: NA
D gene: TRBD2
V gene: TRBV15
J gene: TRBJ2-1
CDR3 protein: CATSREAGGRHEQFF
CDR3 DNA: TGTGCCACCAGCAGAGAAGCGGGAGGGCGGCATGAGCAGTTCTTC

clone size: NA
D gene: NA
V gene: TRBV7-9
J gene: TRBJ2-7
CDR3 protein: CASSPQQAGVGAYEQYF
CDR3 DNA: TGTGCCAGCAGCCCACAACAAGCAGGGGTTGGAGCCTACGAGCAGTACTTC

clone size: many
D gene: TRBD2
V gene: TRBV4-1
J gene: TRBJ2-2
CDR3 protein: CASSQGASGRAGELFF
CDR3 DNA: TGCGCCAGCAGCCAAGGGGCTAGCGGGAGAGCCGGGGAGCTGTTTTTT

clone size: many
D gene: NA
V gene: TRBV7-9
J gene: TRBJ2-3
CDR3 protein: CASSPPGTTTDTQYF
CDR3 DNA: TGTGCCAGCAGCCCTCCCGGGACGACCACAGATACGCAGTATTTT

clone size: few
D gene: NA
V gene: TRBV18
J gene: TRBJ2-7
CDR3 protein: CASSPPTGSHSYEQYF
CDR3 DNA: TGTGCCAGCTCACCACCAACAGGGTCTCACTCCTACGAGCAGTACTTC

clone size: few
D gene: NA
V gene: TRBV20-1
J gene: TRBJ2-3
CDR3 protein: CSARDRAGKSTSTDTQYF
CDR3 DNA: TGCAGTGCTAGAGATAGGGCGGGGAAGAGCACTAGCACAGATACGCAGTATTTT

clone size: many
D gene: NA
V gene: TRBV25-1
J gene: TRBJ1-1
CDR3 protein: CASTRGADTEAFF
CDR3 DNA: TGTGCCAGCACCCGGGGGGCGGACACTGAAGCTTTCTTT

clone size: NA
D gene: TRBD2
V gene: TRBV11-3
J gene: TRBJ2-1
CDR3 protein: CASSLVRTSGNEQFF
CDR3 DNA: TGTGCCAGCAGCTTAGTGAGGACTAGCGGCAATGAGCAGTTCTTC

clone size: few
D gene: TRBD1
V gene: TRBV6-1
J gene: TRBJ1-6
CDR3 protein: CASSKQGVPISPLHF
CDR3 DNA: TGTGCCAGCAGTAAACAGGGGGTGCCTATTTCACCCCTCCACTTT

clone size: few
D gene: NA
V gene: TRBV7-9
J gene: TRBJ2-1
CDR3 protein: CASSSVHFDRDNEQFF
CDR3 DNA: TGTGCCAGCAGCTCAGTTCACTTCGACAGAGACAATGAGCAGTTCTTC

clone size: few
D gene: NA
V gene: TRBV4-1
J gene: TRBJ2-5
CDR3 protein: CASSQTGLMIQETQYF
CDR3 DNA: TGCGCCAGCAGCCAAACGGGACTCATGATCCAAGAGACCCAGTACTTC

clone size: many
D gene: TRBD2
V gene: TRBV3-1
J gene: TRBJ2-7
CDR3 protein: CASSQTGLAVYEQYF
CDR3 DNA: TGTGCCAGCAGCCAAACGGGACTAGCGGTGTACGAGCAGTACTTC

clone size: NA
D gene: TRBD2
V gene: TRBV7-2
J gene: TRBJ2-1
CDR3 protein: CASSLVTAGGLGNEQFF
CDR3 DNA: TGTGCCAGCAGCTTAGTTACTGCGGGAGGGTTGGGCAATGAGCAGTTCTTC

clone size: NA
D gene: NA
V gene: TRBV12-3/TRBV12-4
J gene: TRBJ2-3
CDR3 protein: CASRAGQAGYF
CDR3 DNA: TGTGCCAGCAGAGCGGGACAGGCGGGGTATTTT

clone size: few
D gene: NA
V gene: TRBV3-1
J gene: TRBJ1-2
CDR3 protein: CASSQDLGVGYTF
CDR3 DNA: TGTGCCAGCAGCCAAGATCTTGGCGTGGGCTACACCTTC

clone size: NA
D gene: NA
V gene: TRBV28
J gene: TRBJ1-1
CDR3 protein: CASGPVGTRDTEAFF
CDR3 DNA: TGTGCCAGCGGGCCAGTCGGGACTCGGGACACTGAAGCTTTCTTT

clone size: NA
D gene: NA
V gene: TRBV28
J gene: TRBJ1-5
CDR3 protein: CASSLSANQPQHF
CDR3 DNA: TGTGCCAGCAGTTTATCTGCGAATCAGCCCCAGCATTTT

clone size: many
D gene: TRBD2
V gene: TRBV6-2/TRBV6-3
J gene: TRBJ2-1
CDR3 protein: CASSYISGSWGEQFF
CDR3 DNA: TGTGCCAGCAGTTATATTAGCGGGAGTTGGGGTGAGCAGTTCTTC

clone size: many
D gene: NA
V gene: TRBV5-1
J gene: TRBJ1-6
CDR3 protein: CASSVSRGANSPLHF
CDR3 DNA: TGCGCCAGCAGCGTCTCGCGGGGGGCTAATTCACCCCTCCACTTT

clone size: NA
D gene: NA
V gene: TRBV28
J gene: TRBJ2-1
CDR3 protein: CASSSWFNEQFF
CDR3 DNA: TGTGCCAGCAGTTCCTGGTTCAATGAGCAGTTCTTC

clone size: few
D gene: NA
V gene: TRBV6-5
J gene: TRBJ2-1
CDR3 protein: CASSYLGTDNEQFF
CDR3 DNA: TGTGCCAGCAGTTACTTAGGGACTGACAATGAGCAGTTCTTC

clone size: few
D gene: TRBD1
V gene: TRBV20-1
J gene: TRBJ1-1
CDR3 protein: CSAYTGTGEFTEAFF
CDR3 DNA: TGCAGTGCTTATACCGGGACAGGGGAGTTTACTGAAGCTTTCTTT

clone size: few
D gene: TRBD2
V gene: TRBV12-3/TRBV12-4
J gene: TRBJ2-1
CDR3 protein: CASSRSGGALDEQFF
CDR3 DNA: TGTGCCAGCAGTCGTAGCGGGGGGGCTTTAGATGAGCAGTTCTTC

clone size: NA
D gene: NA
V gene: TRBV13
J gene: TRBJ2-3
CDR3 protein: CASSALDGDTQYF
CDR3 DNA: TGTGCCAGCAGTGCCCTGGACGGAGATACGCAGTATTTT

clone size: many
D gene: NA
V gene: TRBV29-1
J gene: TRBJ2-1
CDR3 protein: CSVSGFFGSYNEQFF
CDR3 DNA: TGCAGCGTTTCAGGCTTTTTTGGCTCCTACAATGAGCAGTTCTTC

clone size: NA
D gene: NA
V gene: TRBV5-1
J gene: TRBJ2-3
CDR3 protein: CASSLEGTFPDTQYF
CDR3 DNA: TGCGCCAGCAGCTTGGAGGGCACGTTCCCAGATACGCAGTATTTT

clone size: many
D gene: NA
V gene: TRBV12-3/TRBV12-4
J gene: TRBJ2-2
CDR3 protein: CASFLSMGGRNTGELFF
CDR3 DNA: TGTGCCAGCTTCTTATCGATGGGGGGGCGAAACACCGGGGAGCTGTTTTTT

clone size: few
D gene: TRBD2
V gene: TRBV4-2
J gene: TRBJ2-7
CDR3 protein: CASSRGTSKTYEQYF
CDR3 DNA: TGTGCCAGCAGCCGGGGGACTAGCAAGACCTACGAGCAGTACTTC

clone size: NA
D gene: TRBD1
V gene: TRBV4-1
J gene: TRBJ1-4
CDR3 protein: CASSQGQRGLLNEKLFF
CDR3 DNA: TGCGCCAGCAGCCAAGGCCAGAGGGGGCTCCTTAATGAAAAACTGTTTTTT

clone size: few
D gene: NA
V gene: TRBV20-1
J gene: TRBJ1-1
CDR3 protein: CSASATSTGNTEAFF
CDR3 DNA: TGCAGTGCTAGTGCCACGTCGACAGGGAACACTGAAGCTTTCTTT

clone size: NA
D gene: NA
V gene: TRBV10-3
J gene: TRBJ2-1
CDR3 protein: CAISTGLDEQFF
CDR3 DNA: TGTGCCATCAGTACAGGGCTTGATGAGCAGTTCTTC

clone size: few
D gene: TRBD2
V gene: TRBV7-3
J gene: TRBJ2-1
CDR3 protein: CASSLQRARRLAGDGNEQFF
CDR3 DNA: TGTGCCAGCAGCTTACAGCGGGCCCGGAGACTAGCGGGAGATGGCAATGAGCAGTTCTTC

clone size: many
D gene: NA
V gene: TRBV5-1
J gene: TRBJ2-7
CDR3 protein: CASSRGVYEQYF
CDR3 DNA: TGCGCCAGCAGTCGAGGAGTATACGAGCAGTACTTC

clone size: once
D gene: NA
V gene: TRBV29-1
J gene: TRBJ2-5
CDR3 protein: CSVEVVGWQETQYF
CDR3 DNA: TGCAGCGTTGAGGTCGTGGGGTGGCAAGAGACCCAGTACTTC

clone size: many
D gene: NA
V gene: TRBV25-1
J gene: TRBJ1-6
CDR3 protein: CASSAATGSSYNSPLHF
CDR3 DNA: TGTGCCAGCAGTGCGGCAACAGGGAGCTCCTATAATTCACCCCTCCACTTT